The 12 T cell receptor beta chains below come from one sample, sequenced in a study of patients and donors after allogeneic stem cell transplantation. TCRdb re-derived calls from the RT-PCR reads in MiXCR, one entry per CDR3 protein. This table has fewer than 250,000 distinct CDR3 sequences, roughly 13% appearing once. Sequencing was done on a sample of blood, either unsorted or a sorted T cell fraction (not recorded which). The receptors here all came from a human donor who was either an allogeneic HSCT recipient or a stem cell or donor lymphocyte infusion donor (not recorded which). It is not recorded whose cells these are; they may come from a transplant donor.

This clonotype was counted a few times. V is TRBV11-2 and J is TRBJ2-2; D gene uncertain. V was cut by 3 bases and J by 3 bases, with 8 bases left in between. Germline lookup yields CDR1 SGHAT and CDR2 FQNNGV. The CDR3 has 14 amino acids. In DNA, the CDR3 is TGTGCCAGCAGCTTCACTAAGTACACCGGGGAGCTGTTTTTT. This sequence encodes CASSFTKYTGELFF. The full variable domain, rest sourced from reference TRBV11-2 and TRBJ2-2, is EAGVAQSPRYKIIEKRQSVAFWCNPISGHATLYWYQQILGQGPKLLIQFQNNGVVDDSQLPKDRFSAERLKGVDSTLKIQPAKLEDSAVYLCASSFTKYTGELFFGEGSRLTVL.

The rearrangement links TRBV27 to TRBJ2-3; weak D call: TRBD2 (6 bases). Germline CDR1 reads MNHEY; CDR2 reads SMNVEV (reference sequence). The CDR3 spans 13 residues. The V end lost 4 bases, the J end lost 6 bases, and 11 bases lay between the germline ends. CDR3 protein: CASSWGDGDTQYF. CDR3 DNA sequence: TGTGCCAGCAGTTGGGGGGATGGGGATACGCAGTATTTT.

This clonotype has a handful of counts. The genes are TRBV6-1 and TRBJ2-7; TRBD1 matches at 10 bases. The V gene end was trimmed by 6 bases and the J gene end by 9 bases; junction bases not matched to a gene: 14. Germline V CDR1 and CDR2: MNHNS, SASEGT. This CDR3 is 15 amino acids long. CDR3 coding DNA: TGTGCCAGCAGCCCCGCTCCCGGGACAGGGGTTGCGCAGTACTTC. Residues: CASSPAPGTGVAQYF.

This clonotype was found a few times. V and J are TRBV7-2 and TRBJ2-2, with D perhaps matching TRBD1 or TRBD2 (5 bases each). V was clipped by 6 bases and J by 7 bases, with 18 bases between them. Germline assignment: CDR1 SGHTA and CDR2 FQGNSA. CDR3 length: 15 amino acids. CDR3 residues: CASRPPGTSGGELFF. In nucleotides, the CDR3 is TGTGCCAGCAGACCCCCGGGGACCTCCGGCGGGGAGCTGTTTTTT.

This chain links TRBV6-2 or TRBV6-3 with TRBJ2-2; unclear D gene. The CDR3 extends over 14 amino acids. CDR1 MNHEY and CDR2 SVGEGT come from the germline V gene. The V end was cut by 2 bases, the J end by 9 bases, with 13 bases between. The DNA of the CDR3 is TGTGCCAGCAGTTACACTTTGGGGAACTGGGAGCTGTTTTTT. This gives the protein CASSYTLGNWELFF.

This clonotype was seen more than once but under ten times. This sequence joins TRBV18 and TRBJ2-1; D perhaps matches TRBD2 (6 bases). The germline V gene has CDR1 KGHSH and CDR2 LQKENI. This CDR3 region has 15 residues. Trimming pared 2 bases from V and 4 bases from J, leaving 12 bases between. The CDR3 DNA is TGTGCCAGCTCACCATTTAGGGACTCTTACAATGAGCAGTTCTTC. Residues: CASSPFRDSYNEQFF.

The rearrangement joins TRBV4-1 to TRBJ2-2; TRBD2 matches at 11 bases. The CDR3 covers 16 residues. Trimming at V came to 2 bases and at J to 4 bases, leaving 3 bases not matched to a gene. Germline values: CDR1 MGHRA, CDR2 YSYEKL. CDR3 protein: CASSQFTSGGTGELFF. As DNA, the CDR3 is TGCGCCAGCAGCCAATTTACTAGCGGGGGCACCGGGGAGCTGTTTTTT.

There are many counts of this clonotype. The chain links TRBV7-9 to TRBJ1-4; unclear D gene. This CDR3 spans 12 amino acids. The germline CDR1 and CDR2 sequences are SEHNR and FQNEAQ (reference sequence). Between the trimmed V and J ends, which lost 3 bases and 12 bases, there was a span of 11 bases. The CDR3 DNA reads as TGTGCCAGCAGCTTTGGGCAGAGCGAACTGTTTTTT. Protein: CASSFGQSELFF.

This clonotype occurred a few times. The rearrangement links TRBV11-1 to TRBJ2-2, with 15 bases that match TRBD2. The CDR3 is made up of 19 amino acids. Germline CDR1 SGHAT, CDR2 FQDESV (reference sequence). After removal of 1 base from V and 4 bases from J, the junction contained 7 bases not matched to a gene. CDR3 residues: CASSLVAGLAGGVTGELFF. DNA of the CDR3: TGTGCCAGCAGCTTAGTCGCGGGACTAGCGGGAGGTGTCACCGGGGAGCTGTTTTTT.

This clonotype occurred a few times. This chain links TRBV11-1 with TRBJ2-3; D perhaps matches TRBD1 (6 bases). The CDR3 loop spans 15 amino acids. The ends were cut back, 5 bases at V and 2 bases at J, with 14 bases in the middle. Germline loops: CDR1 SGHAT, CDR2 FQDESV (reference sequence). This CDR3 is CASSQRTAFTDTQYF. The CDR3 bases are TGTGCCAGCAGCCAGAGGACAGCTTTCACAGATACGCAGTATTTT.

This clonotype was seen a few times. The rearrangement links TRBV6-5 to TRBJ2-2; 8 bases are a match to TRBD1. V shed 2 bases and J 0 bases; nucleotides not matched to a gene: 5. This CDR3 is built from 17 residues. CDR1 is MNHEY and CDR2 is SVGAGI in the germline V gene. In DNA form, the CDR3 reads TGTGCCAGCAGTTACCGCCCGACAGGGGCGAACACCGGGGAGCTGTTTTTT. Amino acid sequence: CASSYRPTGANTGELFF.

This clonotype was counted only a few times. V and J are TRBV19 and TRBJ1-6; D unclear. Deletions cut 5 bases from V and 0 bases from J, with 8 bases between. From germline, CDR1 is LNHDA and CDR2 SQIVND (reference sequence). This CDR3 is 15 amino acids long. CDR3 amino acids: CASSRLSSYNSPLHF. In DNA, the CDR3 is TGTGCCAGTAGTCGGTTAAGCTCCTATAATTCACCCCTCCACTTT.